This is a list of T cell receptor beta chains from one sample in a study of blood T cell repertoires in COVID-19. TCRdb's table, derived via immunoSEQ multiplex PCR, lists solely in-frame clones and lacks some. Among about 220,000 clones listed, roughly 85% were seen once. Sequenced material: peripheral blood. These receptor sequences come from a man in his forties or fifties who had recovered from COVID-19. The CDR3 runs from the conserved cysteine through the conserved F or W. D genes are given only for firm matches. Some rows have no size entry. The others give once, few or many, or a class for an expanded clone.

J gene,clone size,D gene,V gene,CDR3 protein,CDR3 DNA
TRBJ2-2,.,TRBD2,TRBV4-2,CASSQEASGPGELFF,TGTGCCAGCAGCCAAGAAGCTAGCGGTCCCGGGGAGCTGTTTTTT
TRBJ2-3,.,TRBD2,TRBV28,CASSFPAGGATDTQYF,TGTGCCAGCAGTTTTCCGGCGGGGGGAGCCACAGATACGCAGTATTTT
TRBJ1-3,.,TRBD1,TRBV7-6,CASSLGQGGGNTIYF,TGTGCCAGCAGCTTAGGACAGGGGGGAGGAAACACCATATATTTT
TRBJ2-1,.,.,TRBV7-9,CASSLVLAPFDEQFF,TGTGCCAGCAGCTTAGTTCTAGCCCCCTTCGATGAGCAGTTCTTC
TRBJ2-3,.,TRBD2,TRBV19,CASSTWTSEADTQYF,TGTGCCAGTAGTACTTGGACTAGCGAGGCAGATACGCAGTATTTT
TRBJ2-7,.,TRBD2,TRBV30,CAWTRLAGAHEQYF,TGTGCCTGGACCCGACTAGCGGGAGCCCACGAGCAGTACTTC
TRBJ2-1,.,TRBD2,TRBV9,CASSVSGTSVGEQFF,TGTGCCAGCAGCGTCTCCGGGACTAGCGTAGGTGAGCAGTTCTTC
TRBJ2-3,.,TRBD2,TRBV19,CASRRAGGPDTQYF,TGTGCCAGTAGGAGGGCGGGAGGACCCGATACGCAGTATTTT
TRBJ2-2,.,.,TRBV15,CATSRDSVNTGELFF,TGTGCCACCAGCAGAGATTCCGTAAACACCGGGGAGCTGTTTTTT
TRBJ2-7,.,.,TRBV24-1,CATSDQGYEQYF,TGTGCCACCAGTGACCAGGGGTACGAGCAGTACTTC
TRBJ2-7,.,.,TRBV25-1,CASSDPAGLAYEQYF,TGTGCCAGCAGTGATCCGGCGGGTTTAGCCTACGAGCAGTACTTC
TRBJ1-6,.,TRBD1,TRBV7-2,CASSLERVGQGDNSPLHF,TGTGCCAGCAGCTTAGAGCGGGTGGGACAGGGGGATAATTCACCCCTCCACTTT
TRBJ2-7,.,.,TRBV6-5,CARGGRQGSSYEQYF,TGTGCCAGGGGGGGAAGACAGGGCTCCTCGTACGAGCAGTACTTC
TRBJ2-3,.,.,TRBV24-1,CATSGRRITDTQYF,TGTGCCACCAGTGGCAGGCGAATCACAGATACGCAGTATTTT
TRBJ2-3,.,.,TRBV15,CATSRHKGTDTQYF,TGTGCCACCAGCAGACATAAGGGGACAGATACGCAGTATTTT
TRBJ2-3,.,TRBD2,TRBV28,CASSPRDYNTDTQYF,TGTGCCAGCAGTCCCAGGGACTATAACACAGATACGCAGTATTTT
TRBJ1-2,.,.,TRBV6-5,CASSPPPGYTF,TGTGCCAGCAGCCCCCCTCCGGGCTACACCTTC
TRBJ2-3,.,.,TRBV12-3/TRBV12-4,CASRQGTTDTQYF,TGTGCCAGCAGGCAGGGGACCACAGATACGCAGTATTTT
TRBJ2-5,.,TRBD1,TRBV28,CASSSRDRGQETQYF,TGTGCCAGCAGTTCCCGGGACAGGGGGCAAGAGACCCAGTACTTC
TRBJ1-4,.,TRBD1,TRBV18,CASSPQGQRSATNEKLFF,TGTGCCAGCTCACCACAGGGACAGAGAAGCGCAACTAATGAAAAACTGTTTTTT
TRBJ2-7,.,.,TRBV10-1,CASSALLGYEQYF,TGCGCCAGCAGTGCCCTTCTAGGTTACGAGCAGTACTTC
TRBJ2-3,.,TRBD1,TRBV14,CASSHRGWTDTQYF,TGTGCCAGCAGCCACAGGGGGTGGACAGATACGCAGTATTTT
TRBJ1-5,.,.,TRBV23-1,CASSQNRVILSNQPQHF,TGCGCCAGCAGTCAAAACAGGGTGATCCTTAGCAATCAGCCCCAGCATTTT
TRBJ2-5,.,TRBD1,TRBV18,CASSSDRVETQYF,TGTGCCAGCTCTTCGGACAGGGTTGAGACCCAGTACTTC
TRBJ2-1,.,TRBD2,TRBV2,CASREGLAGGSYNEQFF,TGTGCCAGCAGGGAGGGCCTGGCGGGAGGGTCCTACAATGAGCAGTTCTTC
TRBJ2-2,.,TRBD1,TRBV28,CASSGDRYTGELFF,TGTGCCAGCAGTGGGGACAGATACACCGGGGAGCTGTTTTTT
TRBJ1-6,.,TRBD1,TRBV6-5,CASKGTGPSPLHF,TGTGCCTCAAAAGGGACAGGGCCTTCACCCCTCCACTTT
TRBJ1-6,.,.,TRBV11-2,CASSSRRHVGSPLHF,TGTGCCAGCAGCTCCCGTCGCCACGTCGGTTCACCCCTCCACTTT
TRBJ2-1,.,TRBD2,TRBV19,CASSSGLAPYNEQFF,TGTGCCAGTAGTTCGGGACTAGCGCCCTACAATGAGCAGTTCTTC
TRBJ1-6,.,.,TRBV2,CASSEGRQRNSPLHF,TGTGCCAGCAGTGAAGGGAGACAGAGGAATTCACCCCTCCACTTT
TRBJ2-1,once,.,TRBV7-2,CASSLRVADSSYNEQFF,TGTGCCAGCAGCTTAAGAGTAGCTGATAGCTCCTACAATGAGCAGTTCTTC